Following are 19 T cell receptor beta chains from one sample sequenced in a study of cytomegalovirus exposure and HLA in healthy donors. Vbeta (60) and Jbeta (13) primers were used in the PCR. Libraries were prepared by immunoSEQ multiplex PCR; TCRdb keeps only in-frame clonotypes and omits some of them. The table shows fewer than 45,000 clones, with 75% to 85% occurring only once. The sequenced sample consisted of PBMCs. All receptors come from a male donor in good health and CMV-seronegative.

The V call is TRBV7-2, the J call TRBJ2-7; TRBD2 matches at 8 bases. The CDR3 runs to 15 residues. Germline trimming cut 5 bases from V and 2 bases from J; bases unmatched to any gene: 8. Germline V gene lookup returns CDR1 SGHTA and CDR2 FQGNSA. The CDR3 DNA reads as TGTGCCAGCAGCCACCAGCGGGAGCCTACCTACGAGCAGTACTTC. Translation gives CASSHQREPTYEQYF.

V is TRBV5-6 and J is TRBJ2-5; D unresolved. V was shortened by 4 bases and J by 2 bases, with 12 bases between the two germline ends. The CDR3 is 14 amino acids. The germline CDR1 and CDR2 sequences are SGHDT and YYEEEE. The CDR3 DNA is TGTGCCAGCAGCGCCTTACAGAATCAAGAGACCCAGTACTTC. Its translation is CASSALQNQETQYF.

The chain joins TRBV7-9 to TRBJ1-1; 8 nucleotides match TRBD1. V was pared by 6 bases and J by 1 base, with 4 bases of the junction left unmatched. The CDR3 contains 14 residues. Germline values: CDR1 SEHNR, CDR2 FQNEAQ (reference sequence). The CDR3 region has the DNA TGTGCCAGCAGAGTGGGACAGGCGAACACTGAAGCTTTCTTT. Residues: CASRVGQANTEAFF.

This clone was seen more than once but under ten times. The chain carries TRBV4-3 and TRBJ1-6; D may be TRBD1 (5 bases). This CDR3 has 15 residues. CDR1 and CDR2 from the germline V gene are LGHNA and YSLEER. V was clipped by 4 bases and J by 0 bases, with 7 bases between them. This CDR3 is CASSRQSSYNSPLHF. DNA of the CDR3: TGCGCCAGCAGCCGACAGAGCTCCTATAATTCACCCCTCCACTTT.

This clone showed up just a few times. The J gene is TRBJ1-1, the V gene TRBV2; perhaps TRBD1 as D (5 bases). The CDR3 contains 14 residues. Germline V lookup: CDR1 SNHLY, CDR2 FYNNEI. Deletions cut 6 bases from V and 4 bases from J, with 15 bases between. CDR3 bases: TGTGCCAGCAGGGTAGAGCAGGGAGGCACTGAAGCTTTCTTT. It translates to CASRVEQGGTEAFF. Supplemented by reference TRBV2 and TRBJ1-1, the full variable domain reads EPEVTQTPSHQVTQMGQEVILRCVPISNHLYFYWYRQILGQKVEFLVSFYNNEISEKSEIFDDQFSVERPDGSNFTLKIRSTKLEDSAMYFCASRVEQGGTEAFFGQGTRLTVV.

This rearrangement joins TRBV6-1 to TRBJ1-2, with TRBD1 identical over 7 bases. V gave up 4 bases and J gave up 4 bases; unmatched junction bases: 9. This CDR3 spans 15 amino acids. The germline CDR1 and CDR2 sequences are MNHNS and SASEGT. In DNA form, the CDR3 reads TGTGCCAGCAGTGGAAGGACAGGATGGGCCTATGGCTACACCTTC. It is translated as CASSGRTGWAYGYTF.

The CDR3 sequence is CASTAGGSSYEQYF. Written as DNA, the CDR3 is TGCGCCAGCACAGCCGGCGGGAGCTCCTACGAGCAGTACTTC. This chain connects TRBV5-1 to TRBJ2-7, with 7 bases aligning to TRBD2. J gave up 0 bases and V 6 bases, and 6 bases lay outside the gene matches. Germline V gene lookup returns CDR1 SGHRS and CDR2 YFSETQ. This CDR3 is built from 14 residues.

In its sample, this clone was seen a few times. The rearrangement joins TRBV7-3 to TRBJ2-1; 7 nucleotides align to TRBD1. CDR3 length equals 15 residues. V lost 2 bases, J lost 3 bases, and 4 bases stayed unmatched. CDR1 is SGHTA, CDR2 FQGTGA, per germline. The CDR3 spells CASSLDPGGYNEQFF. The CDR3 DNA reads TGTGCCAGCAGCTTAGATCCAGGGGGCTACAATGAGCAGTTCTTC.

The chain employs TRBV10-1 and TRBJ1-1, with 7 positions matching TRBD1. The CDR3 runs 13 residues. CDR1 is WNHNN and CDR2 is SYGVQD in the germline V gene (reference sequence). After removal of 6 bases from V and 1 base from J, the junction contained 2 bases not matched to a gene. The CDR3, as DNA: TGCGCCAGCAGGAGGGACAGGAACACTGAAGCTTTCTTT. This codes for CASRRDRNTEAFF.

The gene calls are TRBV6-5 and TRBJ1-1; unclear D gene. Germline CDR1 is MNHEY and CDR2 is SVGAGI. The V and J ends lost 6 bases and 0 bases respectively, with 14 bases between them. The CDR3 is 15 residues long. The CDR3 DNA is TGTGCCAGCAGATTGGGCCGAACACTGAACACTGAAGCTTTCTTT. This translates into CASRLGRTLNTEAFF.

The chain is built from TRBV5-8 and TRBJ2-3; 10 bases map to TRBD2. CDR1 SGHTS and CDR2 YDEGEE come from the germline V gene. J gave up 3 bases and V 0 bases, and 1 base lay outside the gene matches. The CDR3 has 15 residues. CDR3 residues: CASSLETSGTDTQYF. The CDR3 DNA reads TGTGCCAGCAGCTTGGAGACTAGCGGGACAGATACGCAGTATTTT.

The gene calls are TRBV30 and TRBJ2-3; TRBD2 aligns across 8 bases. The CDR3 is 15 amino acids. Losses at the gene ends were 0 bases for V and 6 bases for J; bases not matched to a gene: 8. The V gene's germline CDR1 is GTSNPN and CDR2 SVGIG (reference sequence). Written as DNA, the CDR3 is TGTGCCTGGAGTGTACGGCGGGGGGCGGCGGATACGCAGTATTTT. Translated, it gives CAWSVRRGAADTQYF.

The genes are TRBV5-8 and TRBJ1-1, with D possibly matching TRBD1 (5 bases). The CDR3 spans 14 residues. V lost 0 bases and J 1 base, leaving 7 bases between the germline ends. CDR1 and CDR2 (germline): SGHTS, YDEGEE. The CDR3 coding sequence is TGTGCCAGCAGCTTGGGACAGAAGAACACTGAAGCTTTCTTT. Its protein product is CASSLGQKNTEAFF.

This clone is labeled as medium-sized. The chain carries TRBV7-9 and TRBJ1-2, with 12 bases identical to TRBD1. After removal of 5 bases from V and 6 bases from J, the junction contained 10 bases not matched to a gene. Germline CDR1 and CDR2: SEHNR and FQNEAQ (reference sequence). The CDR3 has 16 amino acids. The DNA for the CDR3 is TGTGCCAGCAGCCCAAGCCGGGACAGGGGGCTGGATGGCTACACCTTC. Its protein product is CASSPSRDRGLDGYTF.

The chain uses TRBV4-1 and TRBJ2-1, with D hard to call. The CDR3 consists of 17 residues. Trimming took 3 bases from V and 0 from J, leaving 15 bases between them. Germline assignment: CDR1 MGHRA and CDR2 YSYEKL. The CDR3 spells CASSQPSSESSYNEQFF. The CDR3 coding sequence is TGCGCCAGCAGCCAGCCTTCCAGCGAAAGCTCCTACAATGAGCAGTTCTTC.

The DNA of the CDR3 is TGTGCCAGCAGTGATATCGGAGGGACAGGTAGTCGAGAGCAGTACTTC. Its protein product is CASSDIGGTGSREQYF. The rearrangement uses TRBV2 and TRBJ2-7; 8 positions match TRBD1. Losses at the gene ends were 3 bases for V and 7 bases for J; bases not matched to a gene: 14. CDR3 length: 16 amino acids. The germline CDR1 and CDR2 sequences are SNHLY and FYNNEI.

The CDR3, as DNA: TGTGCCTGGAGTTCAACTAGCGGGAGGTCCCAGTACTTC. Encoded protein: CAWSSTSGRSQYF. The chain employs TRBV30 and TRBJ2-5, with 12 bases fitting TRBD2. The germline V gene has CDR1 GTSNPN and CDR2 SVGIG (reference sequence). Trimming at V came to 2 bases and at J to 9 bases, leaving 4 bases not matched to a gene. The CDR3 is 13 residues long.

The V and J genes are TRBV19 and TRBJ1-2; TRBD1 aligns across 8 bases. CDR3 size: 13 residues. The J segment lost 4 bases and the V segment lost 8 bases, leaving 6 bases of the junction unmatched. Germline V gene lookup returns CDR1 LNHDA and CDR2 SQIVND (reference sequence). The CDR3 DNA follows: TGTGCCAGTCGGGTGGACAGGGCCTATGGCTACACCTTC. Protein sequence: CASRVDRAYGYTF.

This clone is medium-sized. This chain connects TRBV7-9 to TRBJ2-7; the match to TRBD1 covers 9 bases. V lost 0 bases, J lost 1 base, and 7 bases stayed unmatched. The CDR3 sequence is 17 residues long. From germline, CDR1 is SEHNR and CDR2 FQNEAQ (reference sequence). For the CDR3, the DNA is TGTGCCAGCAGCTTAGCGCCGAGGACAGGGGCGTCCTACGAGCAGTACTTC. Residues: CASSLAPRTGASYEQYF.